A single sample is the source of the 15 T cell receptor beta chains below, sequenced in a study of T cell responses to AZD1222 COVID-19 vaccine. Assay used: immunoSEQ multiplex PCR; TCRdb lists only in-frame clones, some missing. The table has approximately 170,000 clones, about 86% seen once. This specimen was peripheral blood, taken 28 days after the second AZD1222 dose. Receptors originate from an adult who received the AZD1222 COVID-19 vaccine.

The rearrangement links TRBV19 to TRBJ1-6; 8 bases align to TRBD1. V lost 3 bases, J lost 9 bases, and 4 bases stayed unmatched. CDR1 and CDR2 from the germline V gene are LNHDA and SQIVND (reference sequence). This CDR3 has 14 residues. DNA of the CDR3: TGTGCCAGTAGTATCCCGGGACAGGCTTCACCCCTCCACTTT. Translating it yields CASSIPGQASPLHF.

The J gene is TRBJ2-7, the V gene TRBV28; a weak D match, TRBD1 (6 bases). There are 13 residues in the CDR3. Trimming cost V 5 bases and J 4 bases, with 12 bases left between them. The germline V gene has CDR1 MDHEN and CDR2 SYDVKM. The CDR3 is CASSRARGYEQYF. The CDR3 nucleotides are TGTGCCAGCAGTCGTGCCAGGGGTTACGAGCAGTACTTC. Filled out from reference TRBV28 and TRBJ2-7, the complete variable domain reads DVKVTQSSRYLVKRTGEKVFLECVQDMDHENMFWYRQDPGLGLRLIYFSYDVKMKEKGDIPEGYSVSREKKERFSLILESASTNQTSMYLCASSRARGYEQYFGPGTRLTVT.

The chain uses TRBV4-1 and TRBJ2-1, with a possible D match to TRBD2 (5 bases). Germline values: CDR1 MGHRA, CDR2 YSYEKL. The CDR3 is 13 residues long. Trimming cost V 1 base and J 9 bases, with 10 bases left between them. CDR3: CASSQVSGVEQFF. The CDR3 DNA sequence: TGCGCCAGCAGCCAAGTATCCGGGGTTGAGCAGTTCTTC.

CDR3 amino acids: CASSRTQIRGYGYTF. The CDR3 DNA reads as TGTGCCAGCAGCCGCACCCAGATAAGGGGCTATGGCTACACCTTC. The chain recombines TRBV11-2 with TRBJ1-2, with a weak D call TRBD1 (5 bases). The CDR3 contains 15 residues. V was trimmed by 5 bases and J by 4 bases, leaving 17 bases between them. Germline V gene sequence: CDR1 SGHAT, CDR2 FQNNGV.

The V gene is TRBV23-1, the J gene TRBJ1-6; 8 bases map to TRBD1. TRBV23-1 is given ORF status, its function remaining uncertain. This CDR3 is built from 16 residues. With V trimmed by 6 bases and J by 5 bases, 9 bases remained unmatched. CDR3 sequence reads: CASRHPGTGDNSPLHF. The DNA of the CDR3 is TGCGCCAGCAGGCACCCCGGGACAGGAGATAATTCACCCCTCCACTTT.

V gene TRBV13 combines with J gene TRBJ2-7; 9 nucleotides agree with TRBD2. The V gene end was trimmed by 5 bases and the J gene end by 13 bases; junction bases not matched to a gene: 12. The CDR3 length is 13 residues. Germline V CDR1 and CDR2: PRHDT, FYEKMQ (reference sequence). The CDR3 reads CASSPSLAGAVYF. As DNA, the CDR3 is TGTGCCAGCAGCCCTTCCTTAGCGGGGGCCGTCTACTTC.

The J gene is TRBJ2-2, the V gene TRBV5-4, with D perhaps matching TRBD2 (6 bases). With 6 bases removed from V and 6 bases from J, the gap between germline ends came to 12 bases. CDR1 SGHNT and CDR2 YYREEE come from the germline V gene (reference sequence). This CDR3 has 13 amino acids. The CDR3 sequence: CASTNAGSGELFF. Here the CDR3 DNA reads TGTGCCAGCACCAATGCGGGGTCCGGGGAGCTGTTTTTT.

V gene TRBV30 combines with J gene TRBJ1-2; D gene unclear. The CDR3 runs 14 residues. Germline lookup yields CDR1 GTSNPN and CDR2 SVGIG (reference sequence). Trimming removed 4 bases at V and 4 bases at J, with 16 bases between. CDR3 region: CAWIGGHTLYGYTF. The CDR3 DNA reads TGTGCCTGGATTGGTGGTCACACCCTCTATGGCTACACCTTC.

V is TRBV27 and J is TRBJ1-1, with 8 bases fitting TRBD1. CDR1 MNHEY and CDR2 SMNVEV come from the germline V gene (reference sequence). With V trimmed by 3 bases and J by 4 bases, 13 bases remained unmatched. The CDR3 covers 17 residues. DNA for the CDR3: TGTGCCAGCAGTTTTCTGACAGGGGAGGGTCTTATCACTGAAGCTTTCTTT. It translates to CASSFLTGEGLITEAFF.

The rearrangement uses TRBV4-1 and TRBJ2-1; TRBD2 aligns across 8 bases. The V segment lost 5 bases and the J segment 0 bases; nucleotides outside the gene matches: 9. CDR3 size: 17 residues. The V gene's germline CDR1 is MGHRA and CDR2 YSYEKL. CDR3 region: CASSSRGGLGSYNEQFF. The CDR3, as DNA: TGCGCCAGCAGCTCCCGGGGGGGACTGGGCTCCTACAATGAGCAGTTCTTC.

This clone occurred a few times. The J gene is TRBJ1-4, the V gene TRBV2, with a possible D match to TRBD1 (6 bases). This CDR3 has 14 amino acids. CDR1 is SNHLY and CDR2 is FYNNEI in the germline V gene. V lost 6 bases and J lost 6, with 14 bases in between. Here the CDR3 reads CASSRRGADEKLFF. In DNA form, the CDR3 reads TGTGCCAGCAGCCGCCGGGGGGCAGATGAAAAACTGTTTTTT.

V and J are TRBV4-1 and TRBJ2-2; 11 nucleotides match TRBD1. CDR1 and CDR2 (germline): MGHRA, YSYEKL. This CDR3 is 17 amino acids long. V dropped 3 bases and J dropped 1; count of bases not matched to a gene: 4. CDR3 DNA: TGCGCCAGCAGCCACGGGACAGGGGGATGGAACACCGGGGAGCTGTTTTTT. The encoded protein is CASSHGTGGWNTGELFF.

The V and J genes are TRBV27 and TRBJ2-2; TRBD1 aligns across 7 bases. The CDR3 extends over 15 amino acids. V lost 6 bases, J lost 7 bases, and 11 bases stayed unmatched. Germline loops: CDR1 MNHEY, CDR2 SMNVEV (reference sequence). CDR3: CASRPLGQVDGELFF. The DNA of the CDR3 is TGTGCCAGCAGGCCACTCGGACAGGTCGACGGGGAGCTGTTTTTT.

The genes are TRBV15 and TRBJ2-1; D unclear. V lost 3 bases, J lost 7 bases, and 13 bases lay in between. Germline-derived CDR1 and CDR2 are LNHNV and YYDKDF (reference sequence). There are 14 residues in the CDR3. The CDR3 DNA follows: TGTGCCACCAGCAGGGAGACGCTAGGGAATGAGCAGTTCTTC. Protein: CATSRETLGNEQFF.

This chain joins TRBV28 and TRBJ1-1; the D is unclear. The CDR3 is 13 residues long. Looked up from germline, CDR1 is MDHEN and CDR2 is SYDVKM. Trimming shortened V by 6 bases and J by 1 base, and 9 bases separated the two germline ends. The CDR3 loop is CASRPAANTEAFF. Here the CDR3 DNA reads TGTGCCAGCAGGCCGGCAGCGAACACTGAAGCTTTCTTT.